The subject of this entry is one TCR beta chain. These data originate in a study of cytomegalovirus exposure and HLA in healthy donors. The CDR3 contains 14 residues. V was pared by 3 bases and J by 5 bases, with 5 bases of the junction left unmatched. The germline CDR1 and CDR2 sequences are LNHDA and SQIVND (reference sequence). It was with 60 Vbeta and 13 Jbeta primers that the PCR ran. The assay was immunoSEQ multiplex PCR, and TCRdb's table has in-frame clones only and misses some. The sample holds about 150,000 clones; around three quarters are singletons and the top ten take 3% to 4%. Sequencing used PBMCs. This TCR was recovered from a male donor in good health and CMV-seronegative. The chain recombines TRBV19 with TRBJ2-7; 9 bases are shared with TRBD2. The CDR3, as DNA: TGTGCCAGTAGTATTGTAGCGGGGGACGACGAGCAGTACTTC. This gives the protein CASSIVAGDDEQYF.